This T cell receptor (beta chain) was recovered during a study of T cells expressing NK-cell markers. Overall study findings and caveats: More than five of the donors carried dominant NKG2C+ clonotypes that took up roughly 1.0-7.0% of their CD8+ T cells. HCMV specificity was not established for the expanded NKG2C+ T cell clones.

5'RACE template switching built TCR beta cDNA with unique molecular identifiers. TCRdb reprocessed the 5' RACE reads and stores each CDR3 protein as one record, lacking DNA. The sample totals 500,000 to 600,000 distinct CDR3 sequences. As regards this clonotype: The antigen remains unidentified.

From germline, CDR1 is GTSNPN and CDR2 SVGIG (reference sequence). This CDR3 region has 15 residues. J is TRBJ2-3 and V is TRBV30; the TCRdb call, TRBD2, lacks DNA for checking. The receptor was isolated from a man younger than 30 in good health. The source material was blood T cells: a sorted CD56 or NKG2C T cell subset, CD4+ or CD8+ T cells, or bulk PBMC T cells (not recorded which). The CDR3: CALKPREESTDTQYF. Full variable domain (rest looked up from reference TRBV30 and TRBJ2-3): SQTIHQWPATLVQPVGSPLSLECTVEGTSNPNLYWYRQAAGRGLQLLFYSVGIGQISSEVPQNLSASRPQDRQFILSSKKLLLSDSGFYLCALKPREESTDTQYFGPGTRLTVL.